Below are 15 T cell receptor beta chains sequenced from a single sample in a study of T cells after yellow fever vaccination. A single record per CDR3 protein comes from TCRdb applying MiXCR to the 5' RACE reads. The sample includes roughly 150,000 distinct CDR3 sequences, 5% to 7.5% of them seen just once. Material: CD4+ T cells sorted from PBMCs, obtained 10 days after the yellow fever booster vaccination. The origin of the receptors is a man younger than 40 who received the YFV17D yellow fever vaccine.

This clonotype was detected a few times. The V call is TRBV6-2 or TRBV6-3, the J call TRBJ2-5, with 9 bases identical to TRBD2. The CDR3 contains 15 residues. Germline CDR1 reads MNHEY; CDR2 reads SVGEGT. V lost 5 bases and J lost 2; bases outside the gene matches: 6. CDR3 sequence: CASSRPSGAQETQYF. CDR3 nucleotides: TGTGCCAGCAGTAGACCTAGCGGGGCTCAAGAGACCCAGTACTTC.

This clonotype was observed a handful of times. The rearrangement uses TRBV7-2 and TRBJ2-5, with D hard to call. Germline assignment: CDR1 SGHTA and CDR2 FQGNSA. Trimming removed 7 bases at V and 1 base at J, with 13 bases between. The CDR3 covers 14 residues. CDR3 in DNA: TGTGCCAGCAACACCCAGTTCCCCCAAGAGACCCAGTACTTC. Translation: CASNTQFPQETQYF.

As regards this clonotype: A much larger clonotype is one base distant, so this may be a read error. The J gene is TRBJ2-2, the V gene TRBV10-2; no definite D call. CDR1 and CDR2 from the germline V gene are WSHSY and SAAADI. The CDR3 runs 13 residues. The CDR3 spells CTSSLVSSGELFF. CDR3 nucleotides: TGCACCAGCAGTCTTGTCAGCTCTGGGGAGCTGTTTTTT.

This clonotype was found many times. This chain links TRBV4-3 with TRBJ2-1; 14 bases fit TRBD2. The CDR3 length is 18 residues. Trimming removed 3 bases from V and 3 bases from J; junction bases left unmatched: 7. CDR1 LGHNA and CDR2 YSLEER come from the germline V gene. CDR3 protein: CASSHTTGLAGVYNEQFF. In DNA, the CDR3 is TGCGCCAGCAGCCACACAACGGGACTAGCGGGAGTCTACAATGAGCAGTTCTTC.

This clonotype was seen at least ten times. CDR3 sequence reads: CASSAGAGGVDTQYF. DNA for the CDR3: TGTGCCAGCAGTGCCGGCGCGGGAGGAGTAGATACGCAGTATTTT. The chain carries TRBV2 and TRBJ2-3; TRBD2 matches at 8 bases. The J segment lost 5 bases and the V segment lost 4 bases, leaving 8 bases of the junction unmatched. Germline V gene sequence: CDR1 SNHLY, CDR2 FYNNEI. This CDR3 has 15 residues.

This clonotype has ten or more counts. The chain has TRBV5-1 and TRBJ2-1; tentatively, D is TRBD1 (6 bases). The CDR3 consists of 16 residues. V was cut by 5 bases and J by 0 bases, with 15 bases left in between. Germline CDR1 is SGHRS and CDR2 is YFSETQ. The CDR3 region has the DNA TGCGCCAGCAGTCCGCCTCGGGACAACTCCTACAATGAGCAGTTCTTC. Amino acids: CASSPPRDNSYNEQFF. The full variable domain, rest sourced from reference TRBV5-1 and TRBJ2-1, is KAGVTQTPRYLIKTRGQQVTLSCSPISGHRSVSWYQQTPGQGLQFLFEYFSETQRNKGNFPGRFSGRQFSNSRSEMNVSTLELGDSALYLCASSPPRDNSYNEQFFGPGTRLTVL.

This clonotype came up many times. The chain combines TRBV7-2 with TRBJ2-2; no definite D call. The V and J ends lost 2 bases and 0 bases respectively, with 4 bases between them. The length of the CDR3 is 14 residues. Germline CDR1 is SGHTA and CDR2 is FQGNSA. The CDR3 protein is CASSLTPNTGELFF. The CDR3 nucleotides read TGTGCCAGCAGCTTAACACCGAACACCGGGGAGCTGTTTTTT.

This clonotype was observed a handful of times. The rearrangement uses TRBV3-1 and TRBJ2-2; 12 nucleotides align to TRBD2. J was trimmed by 1 base and V by 1 base; bases with no gene match: 7. Germline CDR1 is LGHDT and CDR2 is YNNKEL (reference sequence). The CDR3 extends over 19 amino acids. The CDR3 DNA follows: TGTGCCAGCAGCCAAGGGGGACTAGCGGGCCCCGAGAACACCGGGGAGCTGTTTTTT. Protein sequence: CASSQGGLAGPENTGELFF.

In this sample, this clonotype turned up many times. V usage is TRBV5-1 and J usage is TRBJ2-5; the match to TRBD2 covers 8 bases. The germline gives CDR1 SGHRS, CDR2 YFSETQ. J gave up 2 bases and V 0 bases, and 9 bases lay outside the gene matches. This CDR3 has 17 residues. CDR3 DNA sequence: TGCGCCAGCAGCTTGGCCATCGGACCGGGGGGGCAAGAGACCCAGTACTTC. This codes for CASSLAIGPGGQETQYF.

This clonotype showed up many times. The rearrangement uses TRBV7-9 and TRBJ2-5; 8 nucleotides agree with TRBD2. Germline CDR1 SEHNR, CDR2 FQNEAQ (reference sequence). This CDR3 has 16 residues. V was pared by 1 base and J by 2 bases, with 6 bases of the junction left unmatched. The CDR3 sequence: CASSLVQREFQETQYF. The CDR3, as DNA: TGTGCCAGCAGCTTAGTGCAGCGGGAGTTTCAAGAGACCCAGTACTTC.

There are many counts of this clonotype. V is TRBV5-6 and J is TRBJ1-4; possible D gene TRBD1, 6 bases. Trimming cost V 0 bases and J 8 bases, with 14 bases left between them. The CDR3 is 15 amino acids. CDR1 is SGHDT and CDR2 is YYEEEE in the germline V gene. CDR3 protein: CASSLGTVLQEKLFF. The CDR3 DNA is TGTGCCAGCAGCTTGGGGACAGTCTTACAGGAAAAACTGTTTTTT.

This clonotype was recorded many times. V and J are TRBV15 and TRBJ1-2, with 7 bases identical to TRBD1. V lost 1 base, J lost 6 bases, and 8 bases stayed unmatched. Germline CDR1 reads LNHNV; CDR2 reads YYDKDF (reference sequence). The CDR3 loop spans 15 amino acids. CDR3 loop: CATSRVGAGGNGYTF. CDR3 nucleotide sequence: TGTGCCACCAGCAGAGTCGGCGCAGGGGGTAATGGCTACACCTTC.

This clonotype was seen many times. The CDR3, as DNA: TGTGCCAGCAGCTCCGAACAGGGGGCAGGGGAGACCCAGTACTTC. Translating it yields CASSSEQGAGETQYF. The chain recombines TRBV9 with TRBJ2-5, with 9 positions matching TRBD1. This CDR3 has 15 amino acids. The V and J ends lost 4 bases and 5 bases, in that order; junction bases with no gene match: 9. Per the germline V gene, CDR1 is SGDLS and CDR2 is YYNGEE.

This clonotype occurred a few times. This chain links TRBV6-2 or TRBV6-3 with TRBJ2-7; D possibly uses TRBD1 or TRBD2 (5 bases each). Trimming stripped 2 bases from V and 6 bases from J, with 14 bases between. Germline assignment: CDR1 MNHEY and CDR2 SVGEGT. The CDR3 is made up of 14 amino acids. The CDR3 is CASSYPGPGREQYF. CDR3 nucleotides: TGTGCCAGCAGTTACCCCGGGCCGGGGCGCGAGCAGTACTTC.

This clonotype was picked up many times. The chain links TRBV7-6 to TRBJ2-7, with D perhaps being TRBD1 or TRBD2 (5 bases each). Germline CDR1 SGHVS, CDR2 FNYEAQ. CDR3 length: 13 amino acids. V lost 2 bases and J 6 bases, leaving 11 bases between the germline ends. CDR3 loop: CASSLSQRGEQYF. The CDR3 coding sequence is TGTGCCAGCAGCTTATCCCAGAGGGGCGAGCAGTACTTC.